The present T cell receptor (beta chain) was sequenced within a study of siplizumab effects on memory and regulatory T cells. Regarding the study as a whole: Of the alloreactive clones, only a minor fraction mapped to unstimulated subsets.

Sequencing was performed with immunoSEQ multiplex PCR; in TCRdb, only in-frame clones are kept and a portion is missing. The sample lists roughly 100,000 clones, approximately 93% occurring once. From germline, CDR1 is SNHLY and CDR2 FYNNEI. V lost 2 bases and J 3 bases, leaving 5 bases between the germline ends. The CDR3 is 12 residues long. As to this clone: The antigen remains unidentified.

This chain uses TRBV2 with TRBJ2-7; D not certain. The source is a human donor in good health. Sequenced sample: Tregs sorted from blood. For the CDR3, the DNA is TGTGCCAGCAGTGAAAGTTTCTACGAGCAGTACTTC. This encodes CASSESFYEQYF.